Each of the 32 T cell receptor beta chains below was sequenced from the same sample in a study of T cell changes during pregnancy in multiple sclerosis. Assay used: immunoSEQ multiplex PCR; TCRdb lists only in-frame clones, some missing. The sample comprises about 100,000 clones, 94% of which are singletons, and more than 0.8% rests with the top ten. The sequences come from peripheral blood, collected before pregnancy. These receptors were taken from a female donor with multiple sclerosis, enrolled in a pregnancy study.

This clone occurred once. This chain uses TRBV29-1 with TRBJ2-5; 7 bases line up with TRBD1. Per germline, CDR1 SQVTM and CDR2 ANQGSEA. Trimming at V came to 7 bases and at J to 1 base, leaving 6 bases not matched to a gene. The CDR3 is 13 residues long. CDR3 nucleotide sequence: TGCAGCGGATCGGGGACAGTCCAAGAGACCCAGTACTTC. Amino acids: CSGSGTVQETQYF.

This chain connects TRBV14 to TRBJ2-3; 8 bases are shared with TRBD1. This CDR3 contains 15 residues. The germline V gene encodes CDR1 SGHDN and CDR2 FVKESK. The V gene end was trimmed by 5 bases and the J gene end by 1 base; junction bases not matched to a gene: 5. The CDR3 reads CASSETGERTDTQYF. Here the CDR3 DNA reads TGTGCCAGCAGCGAGACAGGGGAGCGCACAGATACGCAGTATTTT.

In DNA form, the CDR3 reads TGTGCCAGCAGCCGTTACATCCCTGAAGCTTTCTTT. Its protein product is CASSRYIPEAFF. This chain uses TRBV7-9 with TRBJ1-1; D is unclear. Trimming shortened V by 5 bases and J by 6 bases, and 10 bases separated the two germline ends. Germline CDR1 reads SEHNR; CDR2 reads FQNEAQ (reference sequence). The CDR3 is 12 amino acids.

The gene calls are TRBV2 and TRBJ2-7, with 7 bases aligning to TRBD2. The V segment lost 2 bases and the J segment 1 base; nucleotides outside the gene matches: 14. Per germline, CDR1 SNHLY and CDR2 FYNNEI. This CDR3 spans 18 amino acids. Written as DNA, the CDR3 is TGTGCCAGCAGTGAACGACGTAGCGGTCAGGGAGGGTCCTACGAGCAGTACTTC. Protein: CASSERRSGQGGSYEQYF.

This chain's CDR3 is CASSQDPTGGTTEAFF. CDR3 bases: TGCGCCAGCAGCCAAGACCCGACAGGGGGGACCACTGAAGCTTTCTTT. This chain links TRBV4-1 with TRBJ1-1; 9 bases fit TRBD1. Germline loops: CDR1 MGHRA, CDR2 YSYEKL. The trim removed 0 bases at V and 4 bases at J, leaving 6 bases unmatched. The CDR3 is made up of 16 amino acids.

This chain uses TRBV7-8 with TRBJ1-5; 8 nucleotides align to TRBD1. The CDR3 runs 16 residues. The germline CDR1 and CDR2 sequences are SGHVS and FQNEAQ. V was clipped by 1 base and J by 6 bases; unmatched bases: 8. CDR3 sequence (DNA): TGTGCCAGCAGCTTAGTAGGCAGGGGGCAAGGTCAGCCCCAGCATTTT. This gives the protein CASSLVGRGQGQPQHF.

The genes are TRBV11-2 and TRBJ2-5; weak D call: TRBD1 (6 bases). The germline CDR1 and CDR2 sequences are SGHAT and FQNNGV. The CDR3 consists of 12 residues. The germline V and J ends were trimmed by 0 bases and 7 bases, with 6 bases remaining between them. Written as DNA, the CDR3 is TGTGCCAGCAGCTTAGACAGGGGGACCCAGTACTTC. This translates into CASSLDRGTQYF.

The rearrangement joins TRBV6-5 to TRBJ2-7; 7 bases line up with TRBD2. The CDR3 sequence is 14 residues long. J lost 5 bases, V lost 4 bases, and 8 bases had no gene match. Per the germline V gene, CDR1 is MNHEY and CDR2 is SVGAGI. Written as DNA, the CDR3 is TGTGCCAGCAGTTTTTCGGGGGGTAAAGACGAGCAGTACTTC. Translation: CASSFSGGKDEQYF.

This chain connects TRBV18 to TRBJ2-7, with TRBD1 identical over 8 bases. The CDR3 runs to 15 residues. V gave up 3 bases and J gave up 2 bases; unmatched junction bases: 6. Germline values: CDR1 KGHSH, CDR2 LQKENI. Written as DNA, the CDR3 is TGTGCCAGCTCACCTAGACAGGGGCCTACCTACGAGCAGTACTTC. It encodes CASSPRQGPTYEQYF.

This chain joins TRBV11-2 and TRBJ1-2, with D tentatively TRBD1 (6 bases). Germline V gene lookup returns CDR1 SGHAT and CDR2 FQNNGV. V lost 3 bases to trimming and J lost 13 bases, with 18 bases between them. This CDR3 has 13 residues. The CDR3 sequence is CASSFGTLRGCTF. The CDR3 coding sequence is TGTGCCAGCAGCTTCGGGACACTAAGGGGGTGCACCTTC.

V usage is TRBV27 and J usage is TRBJ2-7; 10 bases align to TRBD1. CDR3 length: 14 amino acids. The germline V gene encodes CDR1 MNHEY and CDR2 SMNVEV (reference sequence). J was trimmed by 4 bases and V by 6 bases; bases with no gene match: 6. This chain's CDR3 is CASRRPGQGYEQYF. CDR3 sequence (DNA): TGTGCCAGCAGACGGCCGGGACAGGGGTACGAGCAGTACTTC.

This clone was recorded only once. The rearrangement joins TRBV7-9 to TRBJ2-7, with D uncertain. Per germline, CDR1 SEHNR and CDR2 FQNEAQ (reference sequence). Trimming removed 3 bases at V and 0 bases at J, with 6 bases between. This CDR3 comprises 13 residues. As DNA, the CDR3 is TGTGCCAGCAGCTTGCCTAACTCCTACGAGCAGTACTTC. It yields the protein CASSLPNSYEQYF.

This clone has only a few counts. The gene calls are TRBV11-3 and TRBJ2-2; 9 positions match TRBD2. The CDR3 is 17 residues long. V lost 4 bases and J lost 6; bases outside the gene matches: 12. Germline V gives CDR1 SGHNT, CDR2 YENEEA. The CDR3 sequence: CASSSYDLIAGAGELFF. In DNA form, the CDR3 reads TGTGCCAGCAGCTCCTATGACCTAATAGCGGGAGCCGGGGAGCTGTTTTTT.

V is TRBV15 and J is TRBJ1-2; maybe TRBD1 (5 bases). The germline gives CDR1 LNHNV, CDR2 YYDKDF (reference sequence). The ends were cut back, 0 bases at V and 8 bases at J, with 19 bases in the middle. The CDR3 has 16 residues. In DNA, the CDR3 is TGTGCCACCAGCAGAGAAACACGGGGACTGTCGCGCGGCTACACCTTC. This translates into CATSRETRGLSRGYTF.

This chain connects TRBV10-2 to TRBJ2-2; 7 bases map to TRBD2. From germline, CDR1 is WSHSY and CDR2 SAAADI. The CDR3 runs to 16 residues. The trim removed 0 bases at V and 6 bases at J, leaving 7 bases unmatched. The CDR3 sequence is CASSESSGKGSGELFF. The DNA of the CDR3 is TGCGCCAGCAGTGAGTCGAGCGGGAAGGGGTCCGGGGAGCTGTTTTTT.

The chain joins TRBV10-3 to TRBJ2-1; 11 nucleotides match TRBD1. Germline-derived CDR1 and CDR2 are ENHRY and SYGVKD. Unmatched junction bases numbered 1, after V lost 2 bases and J lost 4 bases. The CDR3 is 15 residues long. The CDR3 reads CAISERDRGYNEQFF. CDR3 DNA sequence: TGTGCCATCAGTGAGCGGGACAGGGGGTACAATGAGCAGTTCTTC.

The rearrangement uses TRBV18 and TRBJ2-2, with 7 bases lining up with TRBD2. Germline lookup yields CDR1 KGHSH and CDR2 LQKENI. The CDR3 loop spans 17 amino acids. The J segment lost 2 bases and the V segment lost 0 bases, leaving 6 bases of the junction unmatched. CDR3 in DNA: TGTGCCAGCTCACCACCTAGCGGGCAACGAAACACCGGGGAGCTGTTTTTT. Encoded protein: CASSPPSGQRNTGELFF.

The CDR3 sequence: CASSLSPYF. The CDR3 DNA follows: TGTGCCAGCAGCTTATCTCCGTATTTT. The V and J genes are TRBV13 and TRBJ2-3, with D uncertain. The CDR3 has 9 amino acids. Looked up from germline, CDR1 is PRHDT and CDR2 is FYEKMQ (reference sequence). The V end was cut by 2 bases, the J end by 14 bases, with 5 bases between.

The genes are TRBV6-6 and TRBJ2-7; TRBD1 matches 9 bases. Losses at the gene ends were 6 bases for V and 0 bases for J; bases not matched to a gene: 6. The CDR3 consists of 15 residues. Germline CDR1 reads MNHNY; CDR2 reads SVGAGI (reference sequence). The DNA for the CDR3 is TGTGCCAGCAGACAAGGACAGGGGAACTCCTACGAGCAGTACTTC. Translation gives CASRQGQGNSYEQYF.

V is TRBV7-9 and J is TRBJ1-1; 8 bases map to TRBD1. V gave up 5 bases and J gave up 1 base; unmatched junction bases: 6. Germline lookup yields CDR1 SEHNR and CDR2 FQNEAQ (reference sequence). The CDR3 has 15 residues. DNA of the CDR3: TGTGCCAGCAGCCGTTATGGACAGGGGAACACTGAAGCTTTCTTT. Translation: CASSRYGQGNTEAFF.

This sequence joins TRBV6-5 and TRBJ1-2; D ambiguous. Germline CDR1 is MNHEY and CDR2 is SVGAGI. Between the trimmed V and J ends, which lost 4 bases and 2 bases, there was a span of 11 bases. The CDR3 totals 14 residues. For the CDR3, the DNA is TGTGCCAGCAGTTCCGCAGGCACCAACTATGGCTACACCTTC. Protein sequence: CASSSAGTNYGYTF.

This chain uses TRBV4-1 with TRBJ1-2; 8 bases fit TRBD1. V lost 4 bases, J lost 2 bases, and 9 bases stayed unmatched. CDR3 length equals 16 residues. The germline V gene has CDR1 MGHRA and CDR2 YSYEKL. The CDR3 spells CASSLNIRTGNYGYTF. The CDR3 DNA is TGCGCCAGCAGCCTAAACATCCGGACAGGGAACTATGGCTACACCTTC.

This sequence joins TRBV5-1 and TRBJ1-1, with TRBD1 matching 11 bases. V trimming: 4 bases; J trimming: 4 bases; junction bases outside the gene matches: 6. This CDR3 has 15 amino acids. Germline CDR1 and CDR2: SGHRS and YFSETQ. The CDR3, as DNA: TGCGCCAGCAGCACTGGACAGGGGGCGGGCACTGAAGCTTTCTTT. The encoded protein is CASSTGQGAGTEAFF.

This clone came up once. The chain links TRBV11-1 to TRBJ2-7, with TRBD1 matching over 7 bases. CDR3 length: 15 amino acids. Germline-derived CDR1 and CDR2 are SGHAT and FQDESV (reference sequence). Losses at the gene ends were 1 base for V and 6 bases for J; bases not matched to a gene: 9. CDR3 region: CASSLDTGTASEQYF. Written as DNA, the CDR3 is TGTGCCAGCAGCTTAGATACCGGGACAGCTTCCGAGCAGTACTTC.

The rearrangement links TRBV19 to TRBJ2-1; D gene uncertain. The CDR3 is made up of 15 amino acids. Per the germline V gene, CDR1 is LNHDA and CDR2 is SQIVND (reference sequence). Trimming took 5 bases from V and 8 from J, leaving 19 bases between them. The DNA of the CDR3 is TGTGCCAGTAGTCGGGTTAGAGACCGCCCGGATGAGCAGTTCTTC. It codes for CASSRVRDRPDEQFF.

The CDR3 loop reads CVRSLKRAGVYEQYF. The CDR3 bases are TGTGTCAGAAGCTTAAAGCGAGCGGGAGTGTACGAGCAGTACTTC. The chain links TRBV7-5 to TRBJ2-7; the table's D call, TRBD2, was not checked against the DNA. TRBV7-5 is listed as a pseudogene. This CDR3 has 15 amino acids.

The chain joins TRBV6-6 to TRBJ2-2, with D tentatively TRBD2 (6 bases). The CDR3 has 16 amino acids. V lost 2 bases and J lost 8, with 18 bases in between. Germline V lookup: CDR1 MNHNY, CDR2 SVGAGI (reference sequence). In DNA form, the CDR3 reads TGTGCCAGCAGTTACCTCTCCCCCGGGGGAGGAGGGGAGCTGTTTTTT. This codes for CASSYLSPGGGGELFF.

The chain couples TRBV6-4 to TRBJ2-3; TRBD2 is a possible D gene (5 bases). The CDR3 extends over 14 amino acids. Deletions cut 3 bases from V and 4 bases from J, with 11 bases between. The germline CDR1 and CDR2 sequences are MRHNA and SNTAGT. CDR3: CASSEGYSADTQYF. The CDR3 DNA follows: TGTGCCAGCAGTGAGGGCTATAGCGCAGATACGCAGTATTTT.

This chain joins TRBV27 and TRBJ1-1; D unclear. The CDR3 contains 13 residues. The germline CDR1 and CDR2 sequences are MNHEY and SMNVEV (reference sequence). Deletions cut 6 bases from V and 0 bases from J, with 8 bases between. The CDR3: CASRGGMNTEAFF. In DNA, the CDR3 is TGTGCCAGCAGGGGAGGGATGAACACTGAAGCTTTCTTT.

The V and J genes are TRBV7-6 and TRBJ2-7; 8 positions match TRBD1. In germline, CDR1 is SGHVS, CDR2 FNYEAQ. V was clipped by 5 bases and J by 2 bases; unmatched bases: 17. This CDR3 region has 18 residues. The CDR3 DNA reads as TGTGCCAGCAGCCCTATATTGGCGGACAGGGTCAATGCCTACGAGCAGTACTTC. It translates to CASSPILADRVNAYEQYF.

The rearrangement joins TRBV5-6 to TRBJ2-3, with D possibly being TRBD2 (6 bases). From germline, CDR1 is SGHDT and CDR2 YYEEEE. The germline V and J ends were trimmed by 1 base and 2 bases, with 20 bases remaining between them. The CDR3 totals 18 residues. In DNA form, the CDR3 reads TGTGCCAGCAGCTTGTCCCCGTTTCGGGGGAGCCTCACAGATACGCAGTATTTT. This gives the protein CASSLSPFRGSLTDTQYF.

V usage is TRBV7-9 and J usage is TRBJ2-5, with 7 positions matching TRBD2. Germline CDR1 reads SEHNR; CDR2 reads FQNEAQ (reference sequence). V shed 6 bases, J shed 3 bases, and the junction held 7 bases outside the gene matches. The CDR3 is made up of 14 amino acids. CDR3 loop: CASRMGGVKETQYF. For the CDR3, the DNA is TGTGCCAGCAGAATGGGGGGGGTGAAAGAGACCCAGTACTTC. The variable domain in full, with the rest retrieved from reference TRBV7-9 and TRBJ2-5, is DTGVSQNPRHKITKRGQNVTFRCDPISEHNRLYWYRQTLGQGPEFLTYFQNEAQLEKSRLLSDRFSAERPKGSFSTLEIQRTEQGDSAMYLCASRMGGVKETQYFGPGTRLLVL.